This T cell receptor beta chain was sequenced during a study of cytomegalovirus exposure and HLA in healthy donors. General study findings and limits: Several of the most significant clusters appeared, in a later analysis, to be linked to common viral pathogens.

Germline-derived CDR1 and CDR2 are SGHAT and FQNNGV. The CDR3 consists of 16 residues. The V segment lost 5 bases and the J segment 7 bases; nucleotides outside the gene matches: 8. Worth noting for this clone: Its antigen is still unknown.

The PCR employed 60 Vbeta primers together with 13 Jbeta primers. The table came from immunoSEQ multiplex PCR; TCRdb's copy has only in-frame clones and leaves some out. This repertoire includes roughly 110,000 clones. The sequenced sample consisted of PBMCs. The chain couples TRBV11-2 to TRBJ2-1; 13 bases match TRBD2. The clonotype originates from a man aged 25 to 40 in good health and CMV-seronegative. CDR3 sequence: CASSPRTSGGYNEQFF. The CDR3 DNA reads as TGTGCCAGCAGCCCCCGGACTAGCGGGGGTTATAATGAGCAGTTCTTC.